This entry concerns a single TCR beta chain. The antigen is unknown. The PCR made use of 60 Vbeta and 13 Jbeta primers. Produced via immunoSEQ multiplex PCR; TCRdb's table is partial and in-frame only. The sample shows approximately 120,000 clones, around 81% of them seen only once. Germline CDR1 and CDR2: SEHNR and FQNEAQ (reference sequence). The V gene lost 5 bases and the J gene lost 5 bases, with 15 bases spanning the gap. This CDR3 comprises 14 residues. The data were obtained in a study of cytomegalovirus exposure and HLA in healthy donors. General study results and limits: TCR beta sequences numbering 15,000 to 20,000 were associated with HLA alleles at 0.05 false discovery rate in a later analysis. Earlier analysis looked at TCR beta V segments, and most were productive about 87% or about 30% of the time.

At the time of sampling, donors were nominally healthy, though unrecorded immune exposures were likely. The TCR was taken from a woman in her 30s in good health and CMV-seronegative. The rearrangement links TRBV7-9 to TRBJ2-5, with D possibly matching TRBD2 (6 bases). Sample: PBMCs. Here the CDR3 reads CASSHSGEGETQYF. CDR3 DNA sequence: TGTGCCAGCAGCCATAGCGGAGAGGGGGAGACCCAGTACTTC.